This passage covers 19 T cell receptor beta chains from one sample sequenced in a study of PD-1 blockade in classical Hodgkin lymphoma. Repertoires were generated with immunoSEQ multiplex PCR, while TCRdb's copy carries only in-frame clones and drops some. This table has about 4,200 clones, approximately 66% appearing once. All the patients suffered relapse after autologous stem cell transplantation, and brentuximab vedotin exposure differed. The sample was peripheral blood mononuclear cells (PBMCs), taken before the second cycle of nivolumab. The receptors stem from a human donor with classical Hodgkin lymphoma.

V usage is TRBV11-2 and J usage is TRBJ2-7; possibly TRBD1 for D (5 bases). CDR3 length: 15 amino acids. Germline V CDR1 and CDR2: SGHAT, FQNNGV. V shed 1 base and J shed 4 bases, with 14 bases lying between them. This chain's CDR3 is CASSLGQGQIYEQYF. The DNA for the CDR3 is TGTGCCAGCAGCTTAGGTCAGGGTCAAATTTACGAGCAGTACTTC.

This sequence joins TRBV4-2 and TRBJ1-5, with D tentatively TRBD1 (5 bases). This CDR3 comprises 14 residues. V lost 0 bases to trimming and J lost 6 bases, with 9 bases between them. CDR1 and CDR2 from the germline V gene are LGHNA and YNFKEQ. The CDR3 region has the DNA TGTGCCAGCAGCCAAGATTGGGGGTCTCAGCCCCAGCATTTT. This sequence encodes CASSQDWGSQPQHF.

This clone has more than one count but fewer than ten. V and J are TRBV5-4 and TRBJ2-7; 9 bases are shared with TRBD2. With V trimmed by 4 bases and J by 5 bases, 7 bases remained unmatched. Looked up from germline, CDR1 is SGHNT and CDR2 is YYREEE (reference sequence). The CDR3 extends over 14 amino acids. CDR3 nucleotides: TGTGCCAGCAGCCCTTCTAGCGGGACCCACGAGCAGTACTTC. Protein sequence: CASSPSSGTHEQYF.

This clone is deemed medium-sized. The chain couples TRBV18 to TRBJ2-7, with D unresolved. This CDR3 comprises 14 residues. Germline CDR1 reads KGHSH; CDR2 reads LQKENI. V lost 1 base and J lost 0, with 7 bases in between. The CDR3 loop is CASSPLDTSYEQYF. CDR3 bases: TGTGCCAGCTCACCACTAGACACCTCCTACGAGCAGTACTTC.

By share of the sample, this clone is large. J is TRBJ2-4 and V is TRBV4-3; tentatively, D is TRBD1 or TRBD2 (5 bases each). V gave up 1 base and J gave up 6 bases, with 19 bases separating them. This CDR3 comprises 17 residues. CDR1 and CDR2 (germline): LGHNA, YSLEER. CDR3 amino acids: CASSQGLRDRSRNIQYF. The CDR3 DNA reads TGCGCCAGCAGCCAAGGTCTCCGGGACCGATCTCGAAACATTCAGTACTTC.

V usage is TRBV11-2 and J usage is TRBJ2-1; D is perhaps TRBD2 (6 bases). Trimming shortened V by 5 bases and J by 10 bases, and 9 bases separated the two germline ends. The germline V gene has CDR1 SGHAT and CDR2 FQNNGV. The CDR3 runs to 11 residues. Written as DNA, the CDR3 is TGTGCCAGCAGCCTAGCGTGGGAGCAGTTCTTC. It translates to CASSLAWEQFF. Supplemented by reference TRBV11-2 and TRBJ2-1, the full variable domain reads EAGVAQSPRYKIIEKRQSVAFWCNPISGHATLYWYQQILGQGPKLLIQFQNNGVVDDSQLPKDRFSAERLKGVDSTLKIQPAKLEDSAVYLCASSLAWEQFFGPGTRLTVL.

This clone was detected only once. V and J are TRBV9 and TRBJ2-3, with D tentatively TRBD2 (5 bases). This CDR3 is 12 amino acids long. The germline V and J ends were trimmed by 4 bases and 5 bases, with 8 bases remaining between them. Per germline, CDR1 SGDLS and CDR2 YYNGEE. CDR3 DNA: TGTGCCAGCAGCCGAGAGGGAGATACGCAGTATTTT. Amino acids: CASSREGDTQYF.

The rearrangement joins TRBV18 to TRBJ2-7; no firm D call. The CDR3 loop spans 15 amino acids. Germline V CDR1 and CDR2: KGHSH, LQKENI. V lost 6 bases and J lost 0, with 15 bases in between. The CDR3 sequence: CASSPLGHGSYEQYF. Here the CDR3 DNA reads TGTGCCAGCTCCCCCCTTGGCCATGGCTCCTACGAGCAGTACTTC.

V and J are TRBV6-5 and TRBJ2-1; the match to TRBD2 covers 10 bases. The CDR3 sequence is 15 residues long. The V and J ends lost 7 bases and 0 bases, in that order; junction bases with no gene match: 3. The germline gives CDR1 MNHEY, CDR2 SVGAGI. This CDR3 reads CASTGTSASYNEQFF. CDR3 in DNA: TGTGCCAGCACCGGGACTAGCGCCTCCTACAATGAGCAGTTCTTC.

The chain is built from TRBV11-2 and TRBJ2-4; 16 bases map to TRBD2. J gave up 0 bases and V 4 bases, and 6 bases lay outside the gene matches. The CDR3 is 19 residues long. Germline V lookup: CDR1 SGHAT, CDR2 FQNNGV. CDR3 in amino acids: CASSSGTSGRARAKNIQYF. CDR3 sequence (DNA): TGTGCCAGCAGCTCCGGGACTAGCGGGAGGGCCCGAGCCAAAAACATTCAGTACTTC.

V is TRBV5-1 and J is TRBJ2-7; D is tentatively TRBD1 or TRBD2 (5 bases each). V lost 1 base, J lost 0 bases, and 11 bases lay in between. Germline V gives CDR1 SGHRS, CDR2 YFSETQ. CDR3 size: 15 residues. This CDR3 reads CASSLSPGSSYEQYF. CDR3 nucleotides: TGCGCCAGCAGCTTGTCGCCAGGGAGCTCCTACGAGCAGTACTTC.

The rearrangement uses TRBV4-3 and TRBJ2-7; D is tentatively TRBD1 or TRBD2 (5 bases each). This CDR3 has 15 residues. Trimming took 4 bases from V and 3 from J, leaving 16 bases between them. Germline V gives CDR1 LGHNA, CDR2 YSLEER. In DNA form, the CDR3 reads TGCGCCAGCAGCCCAGGCAGGGAGTCTTACTACGAGCAGTACTTC. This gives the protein CASSPGRESYYEQYF.

The CDR3 DNA is TGTGCCAGCAGCGATAGCGGGAGAGGGGGTGAGCAGTTCTTC. Its protein product is CASSDSGRGGEQFF. The chain combines TRBV7-3 with TRBJ2-1; 9 bases align to TRBD2. This CDR3 is 14 amino acids long. Trimming took 5 bases from V and 9 from J; bases not matched to a gene: 8. The V gene's germline CDR1 is SGHTA and CDR2 FQGTGA. The whole variable domain, remainder taken from reference TRBV7-3 and TRBJ2-1, is GAGVSQTPSNKVTEKGKYVELRCDPISGHTALYWYRQSLGQGPEFLIYFQGTGAADDSGLPNDRFFAVRPEGSVSTLKIQRTERGDSAVYLCASSDSGRGGEQFFGPGTRLTVL.

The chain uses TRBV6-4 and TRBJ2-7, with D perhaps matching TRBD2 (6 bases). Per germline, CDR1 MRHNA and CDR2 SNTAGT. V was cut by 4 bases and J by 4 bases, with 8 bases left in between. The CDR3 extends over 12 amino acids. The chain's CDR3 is CASSGGVYEQYF. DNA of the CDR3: TGTGCCAGCAGTGGGGGGGTGTACGAGCAGTACTTC.

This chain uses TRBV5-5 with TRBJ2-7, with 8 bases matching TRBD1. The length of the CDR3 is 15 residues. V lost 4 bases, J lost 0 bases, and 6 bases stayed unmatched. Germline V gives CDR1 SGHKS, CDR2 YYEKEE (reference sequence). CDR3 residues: CASSATGAASYEQYF. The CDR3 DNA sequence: TGTGCCAGCAGCGCGACAGGGGCCGCCTCCTACGAGCAGTACTTC.

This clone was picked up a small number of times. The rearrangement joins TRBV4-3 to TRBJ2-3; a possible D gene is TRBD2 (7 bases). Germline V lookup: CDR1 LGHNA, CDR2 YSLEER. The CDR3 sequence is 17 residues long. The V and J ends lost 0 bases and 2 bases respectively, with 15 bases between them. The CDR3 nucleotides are TGCGCCAGCAGCCAAGACTTGGGGGGGGCCCCCACAGATACGCAGTATTTT. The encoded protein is CASSQDLGGAPTDTQYF.

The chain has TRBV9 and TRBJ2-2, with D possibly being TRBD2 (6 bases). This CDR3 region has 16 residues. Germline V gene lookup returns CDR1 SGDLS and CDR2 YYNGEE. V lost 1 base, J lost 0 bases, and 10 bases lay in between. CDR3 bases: TGTGCCAGCAGCGTACATACTAGCCCGAACACCGGGGAGCTGTTTTTT. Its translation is CASSVHTSPNTGELFF.

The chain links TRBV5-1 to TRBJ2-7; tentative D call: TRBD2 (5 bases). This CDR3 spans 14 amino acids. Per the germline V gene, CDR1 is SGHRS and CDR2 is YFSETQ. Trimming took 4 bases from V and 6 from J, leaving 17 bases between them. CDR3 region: CASSGWLGVGEQYF. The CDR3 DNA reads TGCGCCAGCAGCGGATGGCTGGGAGTCGGCGAGCAGTACTTC.

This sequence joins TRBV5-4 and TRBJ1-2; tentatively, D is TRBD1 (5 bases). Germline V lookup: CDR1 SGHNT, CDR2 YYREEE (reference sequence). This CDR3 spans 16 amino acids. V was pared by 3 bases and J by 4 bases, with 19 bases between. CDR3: CASSYPGRARGYGYTF. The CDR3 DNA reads TGTGCCAGCAGCTATCCGGGACGGGCGCGGGGCTATGGCTACACCTTC.